These 11 T cell receptor beta chains were sequenced from one sample in a study of T cell responses to AZD1222 COVID-19 vaccine. Sequencing used immunoSEQ multiplex PCR; TCRdb keeps in-frame clones, though not all of them. The sample lists 90,000 to 100,000 clones, around 84% occurring once. Material: peripheral blood, obtained 28 days after the second AZD1222 dose. The receptors originated from an adult who received the AZD1222 COVID-19 vaccine.

The rearrangement joins TRBV3-1 (or the pseudogene TRBV3-2) to TRBJ2-5; D might be TRBD2 (5 bases). The V and J ends lost 6 bases and 8 bases respectively, with 13 bases between them. The CDR3 contains 12 residues. CDR1 is LGHDT and CDR2 is YNNKEL in the germline V gene (reference sequence). This CDR3 reads CASRSGITTQYF. CDR3 coding DNA: TGTGCCAGCAGATCCGGGATTACAACCCAGTACTTC.

V gene TRBV10-3 combines with J gene TRBJ1-5; the D is unclear. There are 14 residues in the CDR3. Trimming cost V 0 bases and J 4 bases, with 7 bases left between them. Germline lookup yields CDR1 ENHRY and CDR2 SYGVKD. The CDR3 loop is CAISESLMNQPQHF. DNA of the CDR3: TGTGCCATCAGTGAGTCGTTGATGAATCAGCCCCAGCATTTT.

This rearrangement joins TRBV5-1 to TRBJ1-1; D is possibly TRBD1 (6 bases). Trimming removed 3 bases at V and 1 base at J, with 13 bases between. CDR1 is SGHRS, CDR2 YFSETQ, per germline. This CDR3 is 15 amino acids long. This CDR3 reads CASSSRGTGNTEAFF. CDR3 DNA: TGCGCCAGCAGCTCGAGGGGGACGGGGAACACTGAAGCTTTCTTT.

The chain has TRBV29-1 and TRBJ1-1; D remains unclear. CDR1 and CDR2 from the germline V gene are SQVTM and ANQGSEA. V was clipped by 5 bases and J by 1 base, with 11 bases between them. The CDR3 has 13 residues. CDR3 loop: CSVLSTGNTEAFF. CDR3 nucleotide sequence: TGCAGCGTTCTTTCCACGGGGAACACTGAAGCTTTCTTT.

This chain connects TRBV18 to TRBJ2-3; tentatively, D is TRBD1 or TRBD2 (5 bases each). Germline CDR1 and CDR2: KGHSH and LQKENI. CDR3 length: 16 amino acids. Trimming stripped 1 base from V and 6 bases from J, with 17 bases between. The CDR3 spells CASSPRSTGRGDTQYF. CDR3 DNA sequence: TGTGCCAGCTCACCACGCAGCACGGGACGTGGGGATACGCAGTATTTT.

This clone was detected once. This chain connects TRBV27 to TRBJ2-7, with 8 bases identical to TRBD1. In germline, CDR1 is MNHEY, CDR2 SMNVEV (reference sequence). J lost 2 bases, V lost 6 bases, and 6 bases had no gene match. The CDR3 consists of 14 residues. DNA of the CDR3: TGTGCCAGCAGACCTCGGGACAGGACCTACGAGCAGTACTTC. Translating it yields CASRPRDRTYEQYF.

The chain recombines TRBV3-1 (or the pseudogene TRBV3-2) with TRBJ2-1; possibly TRBD1 or TRBD2 for D (5 bases each). The CDR3 has 16 amino acids. CDR1 and CDR2 (germline): LGHDT, YNNKEL (reference sequence). Trimming took 4 bases from V and 2 from J, leaving 15 bases between them. This CDR3 is CASSPRWDDAYNEQFF. The CDR3 DNA follows: TGTGCCAGCAGCCCCCGGTGGGACGACGCCTACAATGAGCAGTTCTTC.

CDR3 nucleotides: TGTGCCAGCAGCTTAGTGGGTAGGACAGATACGCAGTATTTT. This codes for CASSLVGRTDTQYF. The chain carries TRBV7-9 and TRBJ2-3; D gene ambiguous. Trimming removed 1 base from V and 3 bases from J, with 8 bases in between. Per the germline V gene, CDR1 is SEHNR and CDR2 is FQNEAQ (reference sequence). The CDR3 has 14 residues.

The CDR3 DNA follows: TGTGCCATATCTCAGGGAAACTATGGCTACACCTTC. It specifies CAISQGNYGYTF. V and J are TRBV10-3 and TRBJ1-2; tentative D call: TRBD1 (5 bases). Trimming took 9 bases from V and 2 from J, leaving 10 bases between them. The CDR3 has 12 amino acids. Germline CDR1 reads ENHRY; CDR2 reads SYGVKD.

This chain joins TRBV7-3 and TRBJ2-1, with D unclear. The CDR3 sequence is 16 residues long. Germline V CDR1 and CDR2: SGHTA, FQGTGA. Trimming took 0 bases from V and 0 from J, leaving 9 bases between them. CDR3 sequence reads: CASSLTAASSYNEQFF. The CDR3 DNA sequence: TGTGCCAGCAGCTTAACGGCGGCAAGCTCCTACAATGAGCAGTTCTTC.

This chain's CDR3 is CASGQPGPVEQYF. Written as DNA, the CDR3 is TGTGCCAGCGGCCAACCGGGGCCCGTCGAGCAGTACTTC. The V and J genes are TRBV12-3 or TRBV12-4 and TRBJ2-7; D might be TRBD1 or TRBD2, each matching 5 bases. Trimming removed 8 bases from V and 6 bases from J, with 17 bases in between. This CDR3 is built from 13 residues.